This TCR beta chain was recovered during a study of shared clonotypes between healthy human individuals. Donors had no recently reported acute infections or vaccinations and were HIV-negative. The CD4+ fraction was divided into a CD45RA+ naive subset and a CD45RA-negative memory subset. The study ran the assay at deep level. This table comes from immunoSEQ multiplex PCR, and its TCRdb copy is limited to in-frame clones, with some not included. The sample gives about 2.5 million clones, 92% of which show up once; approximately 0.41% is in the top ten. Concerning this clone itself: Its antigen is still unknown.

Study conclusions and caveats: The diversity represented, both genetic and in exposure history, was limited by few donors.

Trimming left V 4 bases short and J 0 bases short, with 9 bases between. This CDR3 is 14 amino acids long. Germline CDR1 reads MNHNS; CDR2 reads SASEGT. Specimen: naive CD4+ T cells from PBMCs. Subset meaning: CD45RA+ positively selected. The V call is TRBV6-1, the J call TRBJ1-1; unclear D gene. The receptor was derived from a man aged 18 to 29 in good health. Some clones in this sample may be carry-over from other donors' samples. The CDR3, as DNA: TGTGCCAGCAGTGTTCACGGCATGAACACTGAAGCTTTCTTT. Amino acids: CASSVHGMNTEAFF.